This is a list of T cell receptor beta chains from one sample in a study of PD-1 blockade in classical Hodgkin lymphoma. Data came from immunoSEQ multiplex PCR; TCRdb stores just in-frame clones and leaves some out. The table has approximately 70,000 clones, about 93% seen once. The sample consisted of peripheral blood mononuclear cells (PBMCs). These receptors were collected from a human donor with classical Hodgkin lymphoma. Each CDR3 is given with its conserved first and last residue. The D gene is left open where the match is weak. Expanded clones are given a class, and other clones once, few, many or no size at all.

V gene: TRBV10-1
D gene: TRBD2
clone size: .
J gene: TRBJ2-3
CDR3 protein: CASSESPSGYTQYF
CDR3 DNA: TGCGCCAGCAGTGAGTCGCCTAGCGGGTATACGCAGTATTTT

V gene: TRBV7-7
D gene: TRBD1
clone size: once
J gene: TRBJ2-2
CDR3 protein: CASSPLDRGAGELFF
CDR3 DNA: TGTGCCAGCAGCCCACTCGACAGGGGGGCCGGGGAGCTGTTTTTT

V gene: TRBV7-9
D gene: TRBD2
clone size: .
J gene: TRBJ2-2
CDR3 protein: CASSPGHLAGGNTGELFF
CDR3 DNA: TGTGCCAGCAGCCCTGGTCATCTAGCGGGAGGGAACACCGGGGAGCTGTTTTTT

V gene: TRBV18
D gene: TRBD2
clone size: .
J gene: TRBJ2-1
CDR3 protein: CASSPQRSGSRQRGEQFF
CDR3 DNA: TGTGCCAGCTCACCACAAAGGAGCGGGAGTAGGCAGAGGGGTGAGCAGTTCTTC

V gene: TRBV5-4
D gene: TRBD1
clone size: .
J gene: TRBJ1-5
CDR3 protein: CASSFGQGSNQPQHF
CDR3 DNA: TGTGCCAGCAGTTTCGGACAGGGCAGCAATCAGCCCCAGCATTTT

V gene: TRBV9
D gene: TRBD2
clone size: .
J gene: TRBJ2-3
CDR3 protein: CASSASGRTDTQYF
CDR3 DNA: TGTGCCAGCAGCGCTAGCGGGAGGACAGATACGCAGTATTTT

V gene: TRBV6-1
D gene: .
clone size: once
J gene: TRBJ2-3
CDR3 protein: CASSEGVGTDTQYF
CDR3 DNA: TGTGCCAGCAGTGAAGGTGTTGGCACAGATACGCAGTATTTT

V gene: TRBV5-1
D gene: TRBD1
clone size: .
J gene: TRBJ2-7
CDR3 protein: CASSLVPGTGQNEQYF
CDR3 DNA: TGCGCCAGCAGCTTGGTTCCAGGGACAGGGCAGAACGAGCAGTACTTC

V gene: TRBV5-1
D gene: TRBD2
clone size: .
J gene: TRBJ2-7
CDR3 protein: CASSLELADPYEQYF
CDR3 DNA: TGCGCCAGCAGCTTGGAACTAGCGGACCCCTACGAGCAGTACTTC

V gene: TRBV7-2
D gene: TRBD2
clone size: .
J gene: TRBJ2-7
CDR3 protein: CASSFQGLGRYF
CDR3 DNA: TGTGCCAGCAGCTTTCAAGGACTAGGACGGTACTTC

V gene: TRBV6-1
D gene: .
clone size: .
J gene: TRBJ2-5
CDR3 protein: CASSVEREETQYF
CDR3 DNA: TGTGCCAGCAGTGTCGAACGGGAAGAGACCCAGTACTTC

V gene: TRBV21-1
D gene: .
clone size: .
J gene: TRBJ2-1
CDR3 protein: CASSKKFRDRSSYNEQFF
CDR3 DNA: TGTGCCAGCAGCAAAAAGTTCCGGGACAGGAGCTCCTACAATGAGCAGTTCTTC

V gene: TRBV7-9
D gene: .
clone size: .
J gene: TRBJ1-5
CDR3 protein: CASSQGTAGGPQHF
CDR3 DNA: TGTGCCAGCAGCCAAGGGACCGCAGGAGGGCCCCAGCATTTT

V gene: TRBV5-4
D gene: .
clone size: .
J gene: TRBJ2-5
CDR3 protein: CASSLSRNQETQYF
CDR3 DNA: TGTGCCAGCAGCCTTTCCAGAAACCAAGAGACCCAGTACTTC

V gene: TRBV13
D gene: .
clone size: once
J gene: TRBJ2-7
CDR3 protein: CASSRGRFYEQYF
CDR3 DNA: TGTGCCAGCAGCCGAGGACGGTTCTACGAGCAGTACTTC

V gene: TRBV10-2
D gene: .
clone size: .
J gene: TRBJ1-5
CDR3 protein: CASSDFELDNQPQHF
CDR3 DNA: TGCGCCAGCAGTGACTTCGAGCTCGATAATCAGCCCCAGCATTTT

V gene: TRBV5-6
D gene: .
clone size: .
J gene: TRBJ2-7
CDR3 protein: CASSREYEQYF
CDR3 DNA: TGTGCCAGCAGCCGAGAATACGAGCAGTACTTC

V gene: TRBV20-1
D gene: .
clone size: .
J gene: TRBJ2-5
CDR3 protein: CSAWQQETQYF
CDR3 DNA: TGCAGTGCGTGGCAACAAGAGACCCAGTACTTC

V gene: TRBV5-1
D gene: TRBD1
clone size: .
J gene: TRBJ1-6
CDR3 protein: CASSSRGTGANNSPLHF
CDR3 DNA: TGCGCCAGCAGCTCAAGGGGGACAGGGGCCAATAATTCACCCCTCCACTTT

V gene: TRBV4-1
D gene: .
clone size: .
J gene: TRBJ1-1
CDR3 protein: CASSQADRLGTEAFF
CDR3 DNA: TGCGCCAGCAGCCAAGCTGACAGGTTAGGCACTGAAGCTTTCTTT

V gene: TRBV5-6
D gene: TRBD2
clone size: .
J gene: TRBJ2-3
CDR3 protein: CASSLGPFNLAVNTDTQYF
CDR3 DNA: TGTGCCAGCAGCTTGGGCCCTTTTAATCTAGCGGTAAACACAGATACGCAGTATTTT

V gene: TRBV7-8
D gene: .
clone size: .
J gene: TRBJ2-3
CDR3 protein: CASSQDRRGTDTQYF
CDR3 DNA: TGTGCCAGCAGCCAAGACAGGCGGGGCACAGATACGCAGTATTTT

V gene: TRBV7-2
D gene: .
clone size: .
J gene: TRBJ2-7
CDR3 protein: CASNRIYSYEQYF
CDR3 DNA: TGTGCCAGCAACCGTATCTACTCCTACGAGCAGTACTTC

V gene: TRBV10-3
D gene: .
clone size: .
J gene: TRBJ2-7
CDR3 protein: CAISESGPYEQYF
CDR3 DNA: TGTGCCATCAGTGAGTCGGGGCCCTACGAGCAGTACTTC

V gene: TRBV5-4
D gene: .
clone size: .
J gene: TRBJ1-2
CDR3 protein: CASSRESGLYGYTF
CDR3 DNA: TGTGCCAGCAGCAGAGAGTCCGGACTCTATGGCTACACCTTC

V gene: TRBV6-4
D gene: TRBD2
clone size: .
J gene: TRBJ2-3
CDR3 protein: CASSESAAGGTDTQYF
CDR3 DNA: TGTGCCAGCAGTGAGTCCGCAGCGGGGGGCACAGATACGCAGTATTTT

V gene: TRBV9
D gene: .
clone size: .
J gene: TRBJ2-1
CDR3 protein: CASSVDPSGSYNEQFF
CDR3 DNA: TGTGCCAGCAGCGTAGATCCCTCTGGGAGCTACAATGAGCAGTTCTTC

V gene: TRBV18
D gene: .
clone size: .
J gene: TRBJ2-2
CDR3 protein: CASSPRGADTGELFF
CDR3 DNA: TGTGCCAGCTCACCACGAGGGGCCGACACCGGGGAGCTGTTTTTT

V gene: TRBV4-3
D gene: .
clone size: .
J gene: TRBJ2-7
CDR3 protein: CASSQDRTVLGEQYF
CDR3 DNA: TGCGCCAGCAGCCAAGATCGCACAGTCCTAGGCGAGCAGTACTTC